These 18 T cell receptor beta chains originate from one sample sequenced in a study of CD8 T cells in ankylosing spondylitis. General observations from the study: Characteristic of ankylosing spondylitis blood, it appeared, was a TCR beta motif comprising about eight highly homologous variants.

TCRdb re-analysed the 5' RACE reads in MiXCR, keeping a single row per CDR3 protein. The sample shows hundreds of thousands of distinct CDR3 sequences, roughly 13% of them seen only once. These receptors have no identified antigens. The sequenced sample was blood, either unsorted or a sorted T cell fraction (not recorded which). Every receptor here comes from a male donor with ankylosing spondylitis.

This clonotype was observed a few times. V and J are TRBV29-1 and TRBJ1-3; D remains ambiguous. The germline V and J ends were trimmed by 4 bases and 1 base, with 14 bases remaining between them. In germline, CDR1 is SQVTM, CDR2 ANQGSEA. The CDR3 is made up of 15 amino acids. The CDR3 DNA reads TGCAGCGTTGCTGACGGCTTTTCTTCTGGAAACACCATATATTTT. Residues: CSVADGFSSGNTIYF.

V and J are TRBV29-1 and TRBJ2-3; D possibly corresponds to TRBD1 (6 bases). CDR1 SQVTM and CDR2 ANQGSEA come from the germline V gene. Trimming stripped 3 bases from V and 5 bases from J, with 9 bases between. This CDR3 contains 12 residues. The CDR3 reads CSVDRGEDTQYF. The CDR3 nucleotides are TGCAGCGTTGACAGGGGTGAAGATACGCAGTATTTT.

This sequence joins TRBV19 and TRBJ2-7; possibly TRBD2 for D (6 bases). The V end lost 3 bases, the J end lost 6 bases, and 15 bases lay between the germline ends. The CDR3 spans 14 residues. Germline V CDR1 and CDR2: LNHDA, SQIVND (reference sequence). The CDR3 DNA follows: TGTGCCAGTAGTATCGGAGGGAGAGAGGCCGAGCAGTACTTC. Translating it yields CASSIGGREAEQYF.

This clonotype appeared a few times. This rearrangement joins TRBV24-1 to TRBJ2-3, with TRBD2 matching over 10 bases. V was clipped by 4 bases and J by 3 bases; unmatched bases: 3. The germline V gene has CDR1 KGHDR and CDR2 SFDVKD. The CDR3 is 15 amino acids. This CDR3 is CATSDHSGRTDTQYF. CDR3 nucleotides: TGTGCCACCAGTGACCATAGCGGGAGGACAGATACGCAGTATTTT.

This clonotype showed up many times. J is TRBJ1-5 and V is TRBV12-3 or TRBV12-4; no reliable D call. The V end was cut by 5 bases, the J end by 10 bases, with 12 bases between. This CDR3 comprises 12 residues. The CDR3 sequence is CASSPPGLPQHF. The CDR3 DNA reads TGTGCCAGCAGTCCCCCGGGCTTACCCCAGCATTTT.

This clonotype was seen at least ten times. The chain links TRBV5-6 to TRBJ2-5, with TRBD1 identical over 8 bases. This CDR3 region has 15 residues. Germline lookup yields CDR1 SGHDT and CDR2 YYEEEE. Trimming at V came to 4 bases and at J to 9 bases, leaving 14 bases not matched to a gene. CDR3 coding DNA: TGTGCCAGCAGCGGGGCGACAGGGGTATCGTGGGCCCAGTACTTC. Protein product: CASSGATGVSWAQYF. Combining the CDR3 with reference TRBV5-6 and TRBJ2-5 gives the whole variable domain DAGVTQSPTHLIKTRGQQVTLRCSPKSGHDTVSWYQQALGQGPQFIFQYYEEEERQRGNFPDRFSGHQFPNYSSELNVNALLLGDSALYLCASSGATGVSWAQYFGPGTRLLVL.

The rearrangement joins TRBV20-1 to TRBJ1-4; D is perhaps TRBD1 (6 bases). V was trimmed by 7 bases and J by 3 bases, leaving 6 bases between them. Germline-derived CDR1 and CDR2 are DFQATT and SNEGSKA (reference sequence). This CDR3 contains 11 residues. The CDR3 sequence is CSGTANEKLFF. For the CDR3, the DNA is TGCAGTGGGACAGCTAATGAAAAACTGTTTTTT.

The sample holds a few counts of this clonotype. The rearrangement uses TRBV11-1 and TRBJ2-3, with D unclear. This CDR3 is built from 16 residues. CDR1 is SGHAT, CDR2 FQDESV, per germline (reference sequence). Trimming left V 1 base short and J 2 bases short, with 13 bases between. Here the CDR3 DNA reads TGTGCCAGCAGCTTAGATGGAAGACCTGACACAGATACGCAGTATTTT. As protein: CASSLDGRPDTDTQYF.

The table lists this clonotype with many counts. This sequence joins TRBV7-2 and TRBJ1-1, with 8 bases that match TRBD1. Trimming cost V 4 bases and J 5 bases; bases outside gene matches: 9. CDR1 and CDR2 (germline): SGHTA, FQGNSA. The CDR3 runs 15 residues. The chain's CDR3 is CASSYFQGAGTEAFF. CDR3 DNA: TGTGCCAGCAGCTACTTTCAGGGGGCGGGTACTGAAGCTTTCTTT.

The chain recombines TRBV20-1 with TRBJ2-5, with 8 bases identical to TRBD1. The CDR3 is 13 amino acids. From germline, CDR1 is DFQATT and CDR2 SNEGSKA (reference sequence). The V and J ends lost 3 bases and 2 bases, in that order; junction bases with no gene match: 2. The CDR3 DNA sequence: TGCAGTGCTAGCACAGGGGGACAAGAGACCCAGTACTTC. It is translated as CSASTGGQETQYF.

The V call is TRBV2, the J call TRBJ1-1; TRBD1 matches at 7 bases. Germline CDR1 SNHLY, CDR2 FYNNEI. The CDR3 sequence is 14 residues long. Trimming took 6 bases from V and 1 from J; bases not matched to a gene: 5. CDR3 DNA sequence: TGTGCCAGCAGGAAAGACAGGGCGAACACTGAAGCTTTCTTT. Translation: CASRKDRANTEAFF. The variable domain in full, completed from reference TRBV2 and TRBJ1-1, reads EPEVTQTPSHQVTQMGQEVILRCVPISNHLYFYWYRQILGQKVEFLVSFYNNEISEKSEIFDDQFSVERPDGSNFTLKIRSTKLEDSAMYFCASRKDRANTEAFFGQGTRLTVV.

A note on this clonotype: One end of the junction fails to match germline, which may point to a read error. The J gene is TRBJ2-1, the V gene TRBV5-6; D not resolved. The CDR3 has 16 residues. The germline gives CDR1 SGHDT, CDR2 YYEEEE. Here the CDR3 reads CASSLVRASSYNEQFF. The CDR3 DNA reads TGTGCCAGCAGTTTGGTACGGGCTAGCTCCTACAATGAGCAGTTCTTC.

This rearrangement joins TRBV20-1 to TRBJ2-1; 9 bases agree with TRBD2. V shed 0 bases, J shed 7 bases, and the junction held 7 bases outside the gene matches. Germline values: CDR1 DFQATT, CDR2 SNEGSKA (reference sequence). The CDR3 sequence is 15 residues long. The CDR3 nucleotides read TGCAGTGCTAGAGAGGTTTTACTAGCGGGTAATGAGCAGTTCTTC. Translating gives CSAREVLLAGNEQFF.

This chain connects TRBV20-1 to TRBJ2-7; D is uncertain. Germline loops: CDR1 DFQATT, CDR2 SNEGSKA (reference sequence). This CDR3 region has 12 residues. The CDR3 DNA is TGCAATGGTTCCGAAGGAAACTACGAGCAGTACGTC. Its protein is CNGSEGNYEQYV.

The gene calls are TRBV6-5 and TRBJ2-3, with TRBD1 matching over 7 bases. V lost 4 bases to trimming and J lost 5 bases; unmatched junction nucleotides: 9. Looked up from germline, CDR1 is MNHEY and CDR2 is SVGAGI. CDR3 length: 15 amino acids. This CDR3 is CASSSKQGYEDTQYF. The CDR3 region has the DNA TGTGCCAGCAGTTCTAAACAGGGGTACGAAGATACGCAGTATTTT.

This sequence joins TRBV27 and TRBJ2-3; possible D gene TRBD1, 6 bases. CDR3 length: 15 residues. Germline CDR1 is MNHEY and CDR2 is SMNVEV (reference sequence). The V and J ends lost 6 bases and 1 base respectively, with 14 bases between them. This CDR3 reads CASSLLQGGTDTQYF. For the CDR3, the DNA is TGTGCCAGCAGCCTACTACAGGGAGGCACAGATACGCAGTATTTT.

This sequence joins TRBV4-1 and TRBJ2-3; D unclear. Trimming removed 1 base at V and 2 bases at J, with 4 bases between. Germline assignment: CDR1 MGHRA and CDR2 YSYEKL. This CDR3 is built from 13 residues. CDR3 sequence reads: CASSQGATDTQYF. The CDR3 bases are TGCGCCAGCAGCCAAGGGGCCACAGATACGCAGTATTTT.

This clonotype occurred many times. This chain links TRBV5-1 with TRBJ2-5; 11 nucleotides align to TRBD2. Trimming at V came to 0 bases and at J to 6 bases, leaving 4 bases not matched to a gene. Germline lookup yields CDR1 SGHRS and CDR2 YFSETQ. This CDR3 has 15 residues. This CDR3 reads CASSLELAGEKTQYF. DNA for the CDR3: TGCGCCAGCAGCTTGGAACTAGCGGGAGAGAAGACCCAGTACTTC.